This TCR beta chain was found in a study of blood T cell repertoires in COVID-19. Study at large: Nucleic acid was either cDNA or gDNA, and it came from T cells, B-cell-depleted T cells, or PBMCs.

The germline gives CDR1 MNHEY, CDR2 SVGAGI. The V gene end was trimmed by 8 bases and the J gene end by 5 bases; junction bases not matched to a gene: 7. The CDR3 covers 14 residues. The authors' processing: Scientists estimated how many nucleated cells there were by amplifying reference gene primers. Clones were read by immunoSEQ multiplex PCR, and TCRdb kept only the in-frame ones, dropping some. The V and J calls and the clone size are those of that table, but D and trimming were determined from the DNA. Altogether about 220,000 clones are present, about three quarters being singletons, with the ten largest covering more than 7%.

The chain carries TRBV6-5 and TRBJ2-4, with TRBD1 matching over 9 bases. This sequence originates from a woman aged 70-85 years with acute or convalescent COVID-19. Source material: peripheral blood. As DNA, the CDR3 is TGTGCCAGCGCCCTACAGGGGGCGGAAAACATTCAGTACTTC. It encodes CASALQGAENIQYF.